The present T cell receptor (beta chain) was sequenced within a study of memory CD4+ T cells and cytomegalovirus serostatus. The CDR3 sequence is 13 residues long. Germline values: CDR1 SGHTA, CDR2 FQGNSA. V was trimmed by 3 bases and J by 2 bases, leaving 7 bases between them. Single viable CD3+CD4+CD8-CD45RO+ cells were sorted as the memory CD4+ T cells. Produced via immunoSEQ multiplex PCR; TCRdb's table is partial and in-frame only. The sample comprises about 44,000 clones, 76% of which are singletons, and around 1.9% rests with the top ten. The receptor was derived from an adult in good health and CMV-seronegative. The chain is built from TRBV7-2 and TRBJ2-5, with D unclear. The sequenced sample consisted of memory CD4+ T cells from blood. This chain's CDR3 is CASSLSYQETQYF. The CDR3 bases are TGTGCCAGCAGCTTGTCCTATCAAGAGACCCAGTACTTC.